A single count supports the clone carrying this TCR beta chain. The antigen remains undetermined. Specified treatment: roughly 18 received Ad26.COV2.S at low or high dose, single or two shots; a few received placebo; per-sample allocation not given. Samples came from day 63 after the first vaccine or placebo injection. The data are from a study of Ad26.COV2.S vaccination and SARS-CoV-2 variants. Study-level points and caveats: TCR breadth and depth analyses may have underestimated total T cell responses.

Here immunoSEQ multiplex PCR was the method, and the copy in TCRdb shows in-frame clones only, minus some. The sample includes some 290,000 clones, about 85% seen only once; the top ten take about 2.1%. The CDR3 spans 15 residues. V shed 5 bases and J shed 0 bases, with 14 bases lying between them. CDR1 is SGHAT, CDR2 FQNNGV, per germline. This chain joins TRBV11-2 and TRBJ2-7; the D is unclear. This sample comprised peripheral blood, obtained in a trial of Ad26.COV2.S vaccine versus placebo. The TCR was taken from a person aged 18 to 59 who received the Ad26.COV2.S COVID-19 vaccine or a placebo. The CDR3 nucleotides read TGTGCCAGCAGCCCGGTACGGCAGAGCTCCTACGAGCAGTACTTC. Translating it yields CASSPVRQSSYEQYF.